This is a list of T cell receptor beta chains from one sample in a study of cytomegalovirus exposure and HLA in healthy donors. Produced via immunoSEQ multiplex PCR; TCRdb's table is partial and in-frame only. Of around 140,000 clones in the sample, over 80% were seen once. What was sequenced was PBMCs. The receptor set was obtained from a woman aged 25 to 45 in good health and CMV-seronegative. The CDR3 runs from the conserved cysteine through the conserved F or W. A D gene is named only where the DNA matches it firmly. Size values are once, few and many counts, or a class for expanded clones, and some rows have none.

size | D | J | V | DNA | CDR3
NA | NA | TRBJ1-5 | TRBV7-2 | TGTGCCAGCGGCAGGGGTAGCAATCAGCCCCAGCATTTT | CASGRGSNQPQHF
NA | NA | TRBJ2-7 | TRBV19 | TGTGCCAGGGGGCAGGGGCTAACCTACGAGCAGTACTTC | CARGQGLTYEQYF
once | NA | TRBJ2-4 | TRBV5-6 | TGTGCCAGCAGCTTGGGGGGGCAGAGGGCTGGGGACATTCAGTACTTC | CASSLGGQRAGDIQYF
once | TRBD2 | TRBJ2-1 | TRBV6-6 | TGTGCCAGCAGTTACTCCCCTAGCGGCCTTTACAATGAGCAGTTCTTC | CASSYSPSGLYNEQFF
once | NA | TRBJ2-3 | TRBV4-2 | TGTGCCAGCAGCCAAGAATGGGCAGGCGGCACAGATACGCAGTATTTT | CASSQEWAGGTDTQYF
NA | TRBD2 | TRBJ2-5 | TRBV20-1 | TGCAGTGCTAGAGATAATCTAGCGGGGGACTTC | CSARDNLAGDF
NA | NA | TRBJ2-7 | TRBV6-6 | TGTGCCAGCAGTTACCCCTTGAGACAGGTGGCCTACGAGCAGTACTTC | CASSYPLRQVAYEQYF
NA | NA | TRBJ1-2 | TRBV7-9 | TGTGCCAGCAGGACGACAGATAACTATGGCTACACCTTC | CASRTTDNYGYTF
NA | TRBD1 | TRBJ1-2 | TRBV5-5 | TGTGCCAGCAGCTTGGTACAGGGGGCCTGGAACTATGGCTACACCTTC | CASSLVQGAWNYGYTF
NA | TRBD1 | TRBJ1-4 | TRBV2 | TGTGCCAGCAGTAAGGGACAGGGTAGTGAAAAACTGTTTTTT | CASSKGQGSEKLFF
NA | NA | TRBJ1-3 | TRBV5-6 | TGTGCCAGCAGCTGGGGGGGATCCTTAAGCTCTGGAAACACCATATATTTT | CASSWGGSLSSGNTIYF
NA | TRBD2 | TRBJ2-3 | TRBV27 | TGTGCCAGCAAACCAGCAGCGGGGGGAGGGACAGATACGCAGTATTTT | CASKPAAGGGTDTQYF